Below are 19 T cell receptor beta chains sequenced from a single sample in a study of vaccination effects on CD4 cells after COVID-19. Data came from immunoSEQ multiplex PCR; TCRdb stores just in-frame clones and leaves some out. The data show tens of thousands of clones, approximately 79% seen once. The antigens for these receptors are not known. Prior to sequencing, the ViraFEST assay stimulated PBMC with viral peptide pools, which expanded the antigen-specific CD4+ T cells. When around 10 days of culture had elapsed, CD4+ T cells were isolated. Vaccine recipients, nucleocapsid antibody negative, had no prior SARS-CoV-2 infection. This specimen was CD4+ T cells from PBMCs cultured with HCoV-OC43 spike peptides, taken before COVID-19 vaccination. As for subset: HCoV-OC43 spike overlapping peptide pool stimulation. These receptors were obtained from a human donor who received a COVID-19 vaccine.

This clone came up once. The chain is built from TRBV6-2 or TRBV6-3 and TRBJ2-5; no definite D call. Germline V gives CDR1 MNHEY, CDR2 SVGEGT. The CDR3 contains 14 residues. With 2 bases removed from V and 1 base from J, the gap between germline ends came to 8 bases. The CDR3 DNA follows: TGTGCCAGCAGTTACCCGGACGGCCAAGAGACCCAGTACTTC. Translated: CASSYPDGQETQYF.

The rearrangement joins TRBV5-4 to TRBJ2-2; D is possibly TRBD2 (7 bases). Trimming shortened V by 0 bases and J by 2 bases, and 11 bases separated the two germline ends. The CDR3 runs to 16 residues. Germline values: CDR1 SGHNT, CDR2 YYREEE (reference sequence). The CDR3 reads CASSLGGGGNTGELFF. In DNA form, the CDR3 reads TGTGCCAGCAGCTTGGGAGGCGGGGGCAACACCGGGGAGCTGTTTTTT.

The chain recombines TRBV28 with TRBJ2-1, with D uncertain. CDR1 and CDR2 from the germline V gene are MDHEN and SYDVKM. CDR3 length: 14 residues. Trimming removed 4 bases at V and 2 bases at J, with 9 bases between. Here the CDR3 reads CASSSINTYNEQFF. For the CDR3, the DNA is TGTGCCAGCAGTTCAATAAACACCTACAATGAGCAGTTCTTC.

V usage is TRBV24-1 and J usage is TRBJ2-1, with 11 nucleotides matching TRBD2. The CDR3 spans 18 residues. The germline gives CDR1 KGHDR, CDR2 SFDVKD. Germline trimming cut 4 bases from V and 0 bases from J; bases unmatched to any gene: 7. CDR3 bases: TGTGCCACCAGTGACTCGGGACTAGCGGACAGCTCCTACAATGAGCAGTTCTTC. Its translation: CATSDSGLADSSYNEQFF.

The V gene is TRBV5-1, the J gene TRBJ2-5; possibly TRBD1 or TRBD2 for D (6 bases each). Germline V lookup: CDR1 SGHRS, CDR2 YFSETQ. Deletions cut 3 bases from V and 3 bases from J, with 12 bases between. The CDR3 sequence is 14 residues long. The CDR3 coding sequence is TGCGCCAGCAGCTCACAGGGAGGTGAAGAGACCCAGTACTTC. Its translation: CASSSQGGEETQYF.

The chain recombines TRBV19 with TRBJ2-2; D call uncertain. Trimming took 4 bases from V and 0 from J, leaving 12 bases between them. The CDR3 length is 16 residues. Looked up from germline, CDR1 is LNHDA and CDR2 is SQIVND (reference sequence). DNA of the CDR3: TGTGCCAGTAGTACCTCGGTGACAACGAACACCGGGGAGCTGTTTTTT. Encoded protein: CASSTSVTTNTGELFF.

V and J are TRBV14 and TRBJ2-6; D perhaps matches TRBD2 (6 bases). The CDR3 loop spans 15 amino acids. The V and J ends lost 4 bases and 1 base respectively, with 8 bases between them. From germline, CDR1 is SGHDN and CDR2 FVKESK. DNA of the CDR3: TGTGCCAGCAGCCCGGGGGTTTCTGGGGCCAACGTCCTGACTTTC. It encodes CASSPGVSGANVLTF.

CDR3 coding DNA: TGCGCCAGCAGCCGCGGGGGGTTTGAAGAGACCCAGTACTTC. This gives the protein CASSRGGFEETQYF. V is TRBV5-1 and J is TRBJ2-5; 8 bases match TRBD2. The ends lost 4 bases at V and 3 bases at J; junction bases unmatched: 5. Germline lookup yields CDR1 SGHRS and CDR2 YFSETQ. This CDR3 comprises 14 residues.

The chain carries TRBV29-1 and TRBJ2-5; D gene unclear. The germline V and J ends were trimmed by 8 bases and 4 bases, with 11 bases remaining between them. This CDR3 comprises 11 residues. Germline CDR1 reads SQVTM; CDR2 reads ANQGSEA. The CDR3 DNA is TGCAGCCCACGGGCAGGAGAGACCCAGTACTTC. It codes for CSPRAGETQYF.

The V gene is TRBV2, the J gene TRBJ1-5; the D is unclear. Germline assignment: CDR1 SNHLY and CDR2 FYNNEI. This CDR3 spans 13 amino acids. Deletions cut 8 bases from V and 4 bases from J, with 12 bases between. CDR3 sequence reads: CASLSYRNQPQHF. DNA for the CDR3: TGTGCCAGCCTCTCATACCGAAATCAGCCCCAGCATTTT. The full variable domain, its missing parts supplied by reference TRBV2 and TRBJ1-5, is EPEVTQTPSHQVTQMGQEVILRCVPISNHLYFYWYRQILGQKVEFLVSFYNNEISEKSEIFDDQFSVERPDGSNFTLKIRSTKLEDSAMYFCASLSYRNQPQHFGDGTRLSIL.

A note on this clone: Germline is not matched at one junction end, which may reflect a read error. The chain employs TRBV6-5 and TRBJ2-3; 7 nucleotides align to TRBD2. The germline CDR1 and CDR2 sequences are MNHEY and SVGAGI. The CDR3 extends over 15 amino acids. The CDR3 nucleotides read TGTGCCAGCAAGGGCGGGCCTACTCGGGGGGATACGCAATATTTT. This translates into CASKGGPTRGDTQYF.

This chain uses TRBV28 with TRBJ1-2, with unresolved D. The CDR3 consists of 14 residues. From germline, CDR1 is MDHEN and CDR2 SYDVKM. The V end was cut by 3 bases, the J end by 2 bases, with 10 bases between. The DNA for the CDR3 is TGTGCCAGCAGTTTTGGGCCGGCGAACTATGGCTACACCTTC. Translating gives CASSFGPANYGYTF.

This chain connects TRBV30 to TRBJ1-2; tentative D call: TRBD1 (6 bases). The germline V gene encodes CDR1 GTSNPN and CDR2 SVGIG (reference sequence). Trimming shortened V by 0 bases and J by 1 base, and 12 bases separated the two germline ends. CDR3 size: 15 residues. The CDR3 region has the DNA TGTGCCTGGAGTGTGCAGGGGTCCCTTAACTATGGCTACACCTTC. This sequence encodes CAWSVQGSLNYGYTF.

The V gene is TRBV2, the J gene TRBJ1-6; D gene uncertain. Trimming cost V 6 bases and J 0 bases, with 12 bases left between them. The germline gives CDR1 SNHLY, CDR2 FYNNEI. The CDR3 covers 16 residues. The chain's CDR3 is CASRGRSYSYNSPLHF. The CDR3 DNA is TGTGCCAGCAGGGGTCGCTCCTACTCCTATAATTCACCCCTCCACTTT.

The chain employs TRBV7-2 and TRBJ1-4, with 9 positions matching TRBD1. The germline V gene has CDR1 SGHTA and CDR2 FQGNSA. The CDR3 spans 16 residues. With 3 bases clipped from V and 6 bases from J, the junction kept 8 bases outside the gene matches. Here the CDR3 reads CASSFRPGTGYEKLFF. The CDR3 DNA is TGTGCCAGCAGCTTCCGGCCCGGGACAGGGTATGAAAAACTGTTTTTT.

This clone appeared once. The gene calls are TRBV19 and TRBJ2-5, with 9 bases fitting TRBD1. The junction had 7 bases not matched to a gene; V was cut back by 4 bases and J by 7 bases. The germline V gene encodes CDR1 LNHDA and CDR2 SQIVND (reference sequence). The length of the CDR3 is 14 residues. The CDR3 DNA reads TGTGCCAGTAGTACACAACAGGGGGCCGTGACCCAGTACTTC. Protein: CASSTQQGAVTQYF.

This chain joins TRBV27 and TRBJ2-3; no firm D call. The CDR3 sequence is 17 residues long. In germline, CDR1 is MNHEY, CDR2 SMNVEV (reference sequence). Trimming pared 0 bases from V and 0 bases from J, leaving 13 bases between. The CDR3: CASSLSPPGGSTDTQYF. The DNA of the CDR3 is TGTGCCAGCAGTTTATCCCCCCCGGGCGGTAGCACAGATACGCAGTATTTT.

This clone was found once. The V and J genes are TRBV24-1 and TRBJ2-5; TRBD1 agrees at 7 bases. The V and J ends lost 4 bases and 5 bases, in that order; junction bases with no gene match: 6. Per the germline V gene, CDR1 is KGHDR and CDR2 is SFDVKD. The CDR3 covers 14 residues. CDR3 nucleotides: TGTGCCACCAGTGACCCGACAGGGATGGAGACCCAGTACTTC. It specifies CATSDPTGMETQYF.

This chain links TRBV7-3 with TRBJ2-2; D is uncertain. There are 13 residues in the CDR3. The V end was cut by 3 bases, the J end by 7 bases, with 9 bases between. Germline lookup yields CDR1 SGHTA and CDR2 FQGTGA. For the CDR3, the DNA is TGTGCCAGCAGCTTCGACCATATCGGGGAGCTGTTTTTT. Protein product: CASSFDHIGELFF. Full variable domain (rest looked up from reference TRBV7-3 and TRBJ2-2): GAGVSQTPSNKVTEKGKYVELRCDPISGHTALYWYRQSLGQGPEFLIYFQGTGAADDSGLPNDRFFAVRPEGSVSTLKIQRTERGDSAVYLCASSFDHIGELFFGEGSRLTVL.